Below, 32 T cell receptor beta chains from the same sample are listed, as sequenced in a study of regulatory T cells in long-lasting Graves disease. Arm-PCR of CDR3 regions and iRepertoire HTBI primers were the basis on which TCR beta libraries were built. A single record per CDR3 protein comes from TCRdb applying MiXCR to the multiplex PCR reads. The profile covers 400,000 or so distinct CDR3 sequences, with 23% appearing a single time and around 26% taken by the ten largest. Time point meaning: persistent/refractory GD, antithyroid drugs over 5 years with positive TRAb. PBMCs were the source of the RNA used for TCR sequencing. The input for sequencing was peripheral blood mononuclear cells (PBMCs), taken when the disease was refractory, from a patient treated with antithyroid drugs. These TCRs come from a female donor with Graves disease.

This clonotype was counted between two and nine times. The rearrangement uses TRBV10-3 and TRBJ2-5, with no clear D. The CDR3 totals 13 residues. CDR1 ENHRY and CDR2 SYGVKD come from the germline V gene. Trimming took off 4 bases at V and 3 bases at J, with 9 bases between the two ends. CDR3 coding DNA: TGTGCCATCAGTGCCCAGACAAAAGAGACCCAGTACTTC. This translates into CAISAQTKETQYF.

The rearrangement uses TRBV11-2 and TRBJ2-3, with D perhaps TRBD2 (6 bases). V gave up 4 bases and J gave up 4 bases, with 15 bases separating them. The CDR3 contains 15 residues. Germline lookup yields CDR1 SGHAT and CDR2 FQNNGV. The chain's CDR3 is CASSYLAGGSDTQYF. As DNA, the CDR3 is TGTGCCAGCAGCTATCTAGCTGGAGGGTCAGATACGCAGTATTTT.

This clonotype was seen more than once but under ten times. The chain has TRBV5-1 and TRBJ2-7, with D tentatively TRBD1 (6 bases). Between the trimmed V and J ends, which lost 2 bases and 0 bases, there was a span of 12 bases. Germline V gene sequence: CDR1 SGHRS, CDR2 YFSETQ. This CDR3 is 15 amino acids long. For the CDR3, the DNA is TGCGCCAGCAGCTTTAATCGGGACAACTCCTACGAGCAGTACTTC. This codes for CASSFNRDNSYEQYF.

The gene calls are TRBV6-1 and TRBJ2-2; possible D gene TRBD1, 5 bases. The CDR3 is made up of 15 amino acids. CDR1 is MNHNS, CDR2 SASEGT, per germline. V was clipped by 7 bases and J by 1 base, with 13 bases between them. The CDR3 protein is CASNQGWGNTGELFF. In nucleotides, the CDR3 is TGTGCCAGCAACCAGGGCTGGGGGAACACCGGGGAGCTGTTTTTT.

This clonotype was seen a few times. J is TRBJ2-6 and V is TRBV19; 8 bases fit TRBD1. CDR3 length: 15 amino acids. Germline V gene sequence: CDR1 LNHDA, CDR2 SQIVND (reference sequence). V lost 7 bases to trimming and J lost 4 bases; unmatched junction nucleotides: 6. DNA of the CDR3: TGTGCCAGTACTGTGCAGGGGGCGGGGGCCAACGTCCTGACTTTC. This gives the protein CASTVQGAGANVLTF. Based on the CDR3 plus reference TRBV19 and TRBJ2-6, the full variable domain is DGGITQSPKYLFRKEGQNVTLSCEQNLNHDAMYWYRQDPGQGLRLIYYSQIVNDFQKGDIAEGYSVSREKKESFPLTVTSAQKNPTAFYLCASTVQGAGANVLTFGAGSRLTVL.

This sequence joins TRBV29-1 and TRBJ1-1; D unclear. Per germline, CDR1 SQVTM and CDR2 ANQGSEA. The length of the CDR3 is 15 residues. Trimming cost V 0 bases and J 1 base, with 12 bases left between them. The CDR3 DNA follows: TGCAGCGTTGAAGATTGGGCGGCTTCGAACACTGAAGCTTTCTTT. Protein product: CSVEDWAASNTEAFF. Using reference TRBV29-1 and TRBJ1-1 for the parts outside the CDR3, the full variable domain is SAVISQKPSRDICQRGTSLTIQCQVDSQVTMMFWYRQQPGQSLTLIATANQGSEATYESGFVIDKFPISRPNLTFSTLTVSNMSPEDSSIYLCSVEDWAASNTEAFFGQGTRLTVV.

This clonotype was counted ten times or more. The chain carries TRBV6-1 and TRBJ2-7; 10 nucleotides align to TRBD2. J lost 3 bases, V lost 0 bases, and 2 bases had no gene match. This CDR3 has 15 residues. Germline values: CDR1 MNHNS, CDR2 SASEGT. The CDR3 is CASSEAAGGGYEQYF. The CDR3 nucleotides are TGTGCCAGCAGTGAAGCAGCGGGAGGGGGCTACGAGCAGTACTTC.

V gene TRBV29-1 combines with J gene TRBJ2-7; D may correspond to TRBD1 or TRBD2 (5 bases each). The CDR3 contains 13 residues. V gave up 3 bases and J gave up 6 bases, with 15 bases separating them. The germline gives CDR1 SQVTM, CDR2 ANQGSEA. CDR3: CSVDGGYGGEQYF. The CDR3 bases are TGCAGCGTTGATGGGGGTTATGGGGGCGAGCAGTACTTC.

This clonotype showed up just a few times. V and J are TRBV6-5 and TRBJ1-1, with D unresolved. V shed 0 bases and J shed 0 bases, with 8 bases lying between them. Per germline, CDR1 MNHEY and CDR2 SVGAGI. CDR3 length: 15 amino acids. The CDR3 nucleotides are TGTGCCAGCAGTTACTCGAGGCAGATGAACACTGAAGCTTTCTTT. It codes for CASSYSRQMNTEAFF.

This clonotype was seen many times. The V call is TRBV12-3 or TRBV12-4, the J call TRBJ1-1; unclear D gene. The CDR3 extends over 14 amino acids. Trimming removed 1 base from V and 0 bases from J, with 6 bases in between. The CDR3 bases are TGTGCCAGCAGTTTAGACGGGTTGAACACTGAAGCTTTCTTT. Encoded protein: CASSLDGLNTEAFF.

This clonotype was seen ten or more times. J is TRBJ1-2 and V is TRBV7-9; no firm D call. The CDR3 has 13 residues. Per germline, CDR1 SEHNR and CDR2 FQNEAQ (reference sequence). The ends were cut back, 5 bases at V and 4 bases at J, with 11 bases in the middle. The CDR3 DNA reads TGTGCCAGCAGCCCGCCCGGTTTCTATGGCTACACCTTC. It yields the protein CASSPPGFYGYTF.

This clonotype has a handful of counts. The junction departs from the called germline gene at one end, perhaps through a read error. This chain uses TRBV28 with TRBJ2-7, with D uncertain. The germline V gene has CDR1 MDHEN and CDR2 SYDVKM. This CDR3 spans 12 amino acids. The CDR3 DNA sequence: TGTGCCAGCGGTTTAGTGGCGTACGAGCAGTACTTC. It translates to CASGLVAYEQYF.

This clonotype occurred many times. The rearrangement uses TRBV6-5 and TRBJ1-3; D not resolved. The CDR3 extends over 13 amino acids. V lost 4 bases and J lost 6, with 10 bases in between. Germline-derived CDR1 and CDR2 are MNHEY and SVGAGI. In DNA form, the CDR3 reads TGTGCCAGCAGTTCCGGCGGTACAAACACCATATATTTT. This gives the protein CASSSGGTNTIYF.

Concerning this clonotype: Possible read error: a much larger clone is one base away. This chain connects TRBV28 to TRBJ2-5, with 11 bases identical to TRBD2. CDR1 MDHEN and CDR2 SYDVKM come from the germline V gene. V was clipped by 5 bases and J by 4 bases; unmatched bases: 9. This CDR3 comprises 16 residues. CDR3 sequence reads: CASSPSTSGSIETQYF. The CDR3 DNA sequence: TGTGCCAGCAGTCCTAGCACTAGCGGGAGTATAGAGACCCAGTACTTC.

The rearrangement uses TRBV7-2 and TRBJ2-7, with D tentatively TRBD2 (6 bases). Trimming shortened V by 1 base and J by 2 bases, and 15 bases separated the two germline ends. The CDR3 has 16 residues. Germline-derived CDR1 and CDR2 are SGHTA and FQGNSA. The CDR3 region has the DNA TGTGCCAGCAGCTTAGATGGTGGGAGGTCGCCCTACGAGCAGTACTTC. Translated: CASSLDGGRSPYEQYF.

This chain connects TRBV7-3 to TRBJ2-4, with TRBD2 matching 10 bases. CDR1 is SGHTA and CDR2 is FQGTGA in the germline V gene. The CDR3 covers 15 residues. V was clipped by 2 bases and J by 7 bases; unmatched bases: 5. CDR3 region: CASSLGASGGNIQYF. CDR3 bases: TGTGCCAGCAGCTTAGGAGCTAGCGGGGGTAACATTCAGTACTTC. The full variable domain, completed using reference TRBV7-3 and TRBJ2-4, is GAGVSQTPSNKVTEKGKYVELRCDPISGHTALYWYRQSLGQGPEFLIYFQGTGAADDSGLPNDRFFAVRPEGSVSTLKIQRTERGDSAVYLCASSLGASGGNIQYFGAGTRLSVL.

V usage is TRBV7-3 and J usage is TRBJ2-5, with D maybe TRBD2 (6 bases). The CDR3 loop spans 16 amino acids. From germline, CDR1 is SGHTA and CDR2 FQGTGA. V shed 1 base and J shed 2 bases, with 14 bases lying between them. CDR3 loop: CASSLNGGTLQETQYF. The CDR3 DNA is TGTGCCAGCAGCTTAAACGGCGGGACCTTACAAGAGACCCAGTACTTC.

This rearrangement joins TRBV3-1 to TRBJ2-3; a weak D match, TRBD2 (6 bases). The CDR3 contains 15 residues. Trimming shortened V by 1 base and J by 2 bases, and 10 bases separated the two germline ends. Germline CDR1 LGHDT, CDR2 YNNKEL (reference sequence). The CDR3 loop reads CASSQGAGSTDTQYF. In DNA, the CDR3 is TGTGCCAGCAGCCAAGGGGCGGGGTCCACAGATACGCAGTATTTT.

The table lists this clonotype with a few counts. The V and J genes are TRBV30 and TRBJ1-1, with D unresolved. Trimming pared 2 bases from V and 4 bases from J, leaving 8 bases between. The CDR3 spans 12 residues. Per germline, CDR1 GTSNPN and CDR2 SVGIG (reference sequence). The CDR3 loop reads CAWSPLRTEAFF. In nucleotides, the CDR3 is TGTGCCTGGAGTCCACTTCGCACTGAAGCTTTCTTT.

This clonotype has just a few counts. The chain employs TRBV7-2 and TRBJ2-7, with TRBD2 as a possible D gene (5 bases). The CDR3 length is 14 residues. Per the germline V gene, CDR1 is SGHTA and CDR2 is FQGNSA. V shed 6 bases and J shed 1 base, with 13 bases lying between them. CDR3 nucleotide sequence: TGTGCCAGCAGTCGGACTCAGATATCCTACGAGCAGTACTTC. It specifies CASSRTQISYEQYF.

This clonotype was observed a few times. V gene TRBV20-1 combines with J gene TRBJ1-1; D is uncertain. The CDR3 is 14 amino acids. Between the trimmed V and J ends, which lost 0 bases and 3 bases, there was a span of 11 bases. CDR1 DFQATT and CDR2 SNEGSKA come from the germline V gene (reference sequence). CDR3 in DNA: TGCAGTGCTAGAGATGGACGGGGTGACACTGAAGCTTTCTTT. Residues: CSARDGRGDTEAFF.

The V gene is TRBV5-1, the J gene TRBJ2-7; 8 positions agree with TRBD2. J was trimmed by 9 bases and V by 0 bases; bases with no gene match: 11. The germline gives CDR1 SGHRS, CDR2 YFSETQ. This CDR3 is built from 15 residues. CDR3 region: CASSLVGLAAVGQYF. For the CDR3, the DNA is TGCGCCAGCAGCTTGGTCGGACTAGCCGCGGTTGGGCAGTACTTC.

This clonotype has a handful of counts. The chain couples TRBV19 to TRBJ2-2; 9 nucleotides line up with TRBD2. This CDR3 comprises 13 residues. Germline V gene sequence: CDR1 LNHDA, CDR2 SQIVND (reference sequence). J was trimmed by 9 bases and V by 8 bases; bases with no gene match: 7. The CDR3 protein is CASVRGGGRELFF. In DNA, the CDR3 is TGTGCCAGTGTTCGCGGGGGGGGCCGGGAGCTGTTTTTT.

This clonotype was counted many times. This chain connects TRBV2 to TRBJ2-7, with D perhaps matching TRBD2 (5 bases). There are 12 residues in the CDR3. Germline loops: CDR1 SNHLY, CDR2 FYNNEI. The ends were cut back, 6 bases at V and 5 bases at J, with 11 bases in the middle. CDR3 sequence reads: CASRASLHEQYF. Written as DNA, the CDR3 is TGTGCCAGCAGGGCTAGCCTCCACGAGCAGTACTTC.

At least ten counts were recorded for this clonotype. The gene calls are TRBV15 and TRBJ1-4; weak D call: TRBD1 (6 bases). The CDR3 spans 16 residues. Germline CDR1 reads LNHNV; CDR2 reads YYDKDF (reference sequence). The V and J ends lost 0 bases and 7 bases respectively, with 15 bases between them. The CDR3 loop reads CATSRDPTGSSEKLFF. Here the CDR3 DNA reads TGTGCCACCAGCAGAGATCCCACAGGGAGTAGTGAAAAACTGTTTTTT.

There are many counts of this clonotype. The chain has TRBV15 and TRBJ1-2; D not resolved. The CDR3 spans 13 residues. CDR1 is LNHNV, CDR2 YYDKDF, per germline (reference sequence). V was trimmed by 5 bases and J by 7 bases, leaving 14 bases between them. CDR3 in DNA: TGTGCCACCAGCTTACGAAAGGGCCTTGGCTACACCTTC. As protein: CATSLRKGLGYTF.

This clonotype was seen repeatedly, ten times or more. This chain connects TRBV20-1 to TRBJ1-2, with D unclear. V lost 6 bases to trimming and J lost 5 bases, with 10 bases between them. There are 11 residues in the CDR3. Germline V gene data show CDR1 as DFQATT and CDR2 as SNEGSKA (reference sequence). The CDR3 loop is CSARKGYGYTF. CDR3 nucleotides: TGCAGTGCCAGAAAAGGATATGGCTACACCTTC.

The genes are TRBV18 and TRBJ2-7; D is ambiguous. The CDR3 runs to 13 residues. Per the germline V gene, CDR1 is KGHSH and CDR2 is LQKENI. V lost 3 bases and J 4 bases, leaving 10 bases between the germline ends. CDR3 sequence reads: CASSPRGAYEQYF. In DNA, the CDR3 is TGTGCCAGCTCACCGCGAGGTGCTTACGAGCAGTACTTC.

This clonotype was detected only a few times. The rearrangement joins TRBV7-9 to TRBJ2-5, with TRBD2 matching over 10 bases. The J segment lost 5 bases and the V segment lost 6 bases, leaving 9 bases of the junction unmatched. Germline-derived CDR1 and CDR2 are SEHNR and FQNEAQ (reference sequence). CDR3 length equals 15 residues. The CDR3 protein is CASRNLAGGTETQYF. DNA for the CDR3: TGTGCCAGCAGAAATTTAGCGGGAGGAACGGAGACCCAGTACTTC.

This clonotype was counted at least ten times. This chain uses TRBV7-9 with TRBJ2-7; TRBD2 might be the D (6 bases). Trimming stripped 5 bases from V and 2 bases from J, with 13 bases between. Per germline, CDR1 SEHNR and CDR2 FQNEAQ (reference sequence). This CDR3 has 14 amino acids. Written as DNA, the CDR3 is TGTGCCAGCAGCCCCATAGCGGAACCCTACGAGCAGTACTTC. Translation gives CASSPIAEPYEQYF.

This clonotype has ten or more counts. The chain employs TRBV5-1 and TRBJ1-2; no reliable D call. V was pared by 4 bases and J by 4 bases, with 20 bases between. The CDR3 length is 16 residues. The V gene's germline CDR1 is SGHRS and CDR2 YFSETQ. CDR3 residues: CASSPLDATSPYGYTF. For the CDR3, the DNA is TGCGCCAGCAGCCCACTCGACGCCACTTCACCCTATGGCTACACCTTC.

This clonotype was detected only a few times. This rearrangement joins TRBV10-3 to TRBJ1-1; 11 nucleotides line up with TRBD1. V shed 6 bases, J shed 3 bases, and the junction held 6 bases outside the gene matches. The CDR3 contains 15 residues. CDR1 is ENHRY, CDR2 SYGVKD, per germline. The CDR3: CAISPDRGLYTEAFF. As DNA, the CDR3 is TGTGCCATCAGCCCGGACAGGGGGCTTTACACTGAAGCTTTCTTT.